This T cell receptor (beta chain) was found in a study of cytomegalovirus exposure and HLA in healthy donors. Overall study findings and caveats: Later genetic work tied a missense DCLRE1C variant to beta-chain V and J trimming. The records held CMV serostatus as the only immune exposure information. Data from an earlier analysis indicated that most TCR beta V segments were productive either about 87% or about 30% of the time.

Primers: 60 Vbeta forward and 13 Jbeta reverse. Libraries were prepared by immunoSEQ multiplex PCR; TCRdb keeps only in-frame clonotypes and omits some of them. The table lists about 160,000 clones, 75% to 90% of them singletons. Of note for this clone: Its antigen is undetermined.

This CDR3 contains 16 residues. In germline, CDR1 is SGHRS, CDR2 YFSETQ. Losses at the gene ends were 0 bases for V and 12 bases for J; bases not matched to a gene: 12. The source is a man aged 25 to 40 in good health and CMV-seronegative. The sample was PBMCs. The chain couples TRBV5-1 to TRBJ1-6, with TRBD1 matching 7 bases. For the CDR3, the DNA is TGCGCCAGCAGCTTGGGCCGGGACAGAGAGCATTTACCCCTCCACTTT. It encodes CASSLGRDREHLPLHF.